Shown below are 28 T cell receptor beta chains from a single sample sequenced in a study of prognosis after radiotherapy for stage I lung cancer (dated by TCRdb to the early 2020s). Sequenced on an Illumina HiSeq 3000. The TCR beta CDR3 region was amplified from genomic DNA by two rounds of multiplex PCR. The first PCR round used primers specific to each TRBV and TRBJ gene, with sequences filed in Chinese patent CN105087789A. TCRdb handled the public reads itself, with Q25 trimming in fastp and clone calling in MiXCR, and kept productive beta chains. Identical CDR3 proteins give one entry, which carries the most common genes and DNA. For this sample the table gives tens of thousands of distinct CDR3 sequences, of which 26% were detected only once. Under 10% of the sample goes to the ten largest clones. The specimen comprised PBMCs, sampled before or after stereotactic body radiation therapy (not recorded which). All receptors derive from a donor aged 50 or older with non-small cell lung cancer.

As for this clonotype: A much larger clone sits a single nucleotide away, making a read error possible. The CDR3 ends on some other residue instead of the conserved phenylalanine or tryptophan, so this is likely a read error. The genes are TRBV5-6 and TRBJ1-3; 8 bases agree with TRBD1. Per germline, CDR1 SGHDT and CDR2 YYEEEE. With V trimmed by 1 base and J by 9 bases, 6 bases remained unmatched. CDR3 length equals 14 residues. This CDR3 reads CASSLRTGRGTIYS. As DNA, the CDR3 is TGTGCCAGCAGCTTGAGGACAGGGCGGGGCACCATATATTCT.

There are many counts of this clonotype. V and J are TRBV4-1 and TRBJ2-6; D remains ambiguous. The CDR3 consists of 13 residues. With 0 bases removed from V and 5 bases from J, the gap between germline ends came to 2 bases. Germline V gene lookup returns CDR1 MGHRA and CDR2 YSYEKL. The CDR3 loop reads CASSQDRANVLTF. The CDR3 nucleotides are TGCGCCAGCAGCCAAGACCGGGCCAACGTCCTGACTTTC.

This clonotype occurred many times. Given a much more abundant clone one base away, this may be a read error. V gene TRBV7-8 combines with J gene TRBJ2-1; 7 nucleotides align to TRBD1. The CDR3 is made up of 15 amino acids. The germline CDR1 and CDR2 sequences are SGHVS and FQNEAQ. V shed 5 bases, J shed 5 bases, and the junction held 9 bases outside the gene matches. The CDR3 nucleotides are TGTGCCAGCAGCCTCCAGGACAGGACCCACAATGAGCAGTTCTTC. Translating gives CASSLQDRTHNEQFF.

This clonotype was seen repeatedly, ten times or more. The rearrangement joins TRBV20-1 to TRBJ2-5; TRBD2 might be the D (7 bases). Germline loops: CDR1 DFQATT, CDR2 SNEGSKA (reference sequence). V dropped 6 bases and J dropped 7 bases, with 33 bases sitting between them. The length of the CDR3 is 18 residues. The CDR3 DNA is TGCAGTGCGAGGGGGGGGGCACCCAGGATGTCGCCTTCGGGGACCCAGTACTTC. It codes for CSARGGAPRMSPSGTQYF.

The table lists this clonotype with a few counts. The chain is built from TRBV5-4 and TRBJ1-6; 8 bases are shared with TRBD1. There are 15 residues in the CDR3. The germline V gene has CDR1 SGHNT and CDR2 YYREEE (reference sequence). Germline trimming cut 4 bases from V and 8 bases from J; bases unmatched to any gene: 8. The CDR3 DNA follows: TGTGCCAGCAGCCCTCAGGGGGCGTCGGATTCACCCCTCCACTTT. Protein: CASSPQGASDSPLHF.

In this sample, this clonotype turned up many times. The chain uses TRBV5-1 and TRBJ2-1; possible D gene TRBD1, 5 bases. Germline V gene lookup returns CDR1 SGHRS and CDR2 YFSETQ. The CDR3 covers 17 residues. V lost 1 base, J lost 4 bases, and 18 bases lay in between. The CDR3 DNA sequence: TGCGCCAGCAGCTTGAGTTTCGGTACAGGCCCTTACAATGAGCAGTTCTTC. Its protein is CASSLSFGTGPYNEQFF.

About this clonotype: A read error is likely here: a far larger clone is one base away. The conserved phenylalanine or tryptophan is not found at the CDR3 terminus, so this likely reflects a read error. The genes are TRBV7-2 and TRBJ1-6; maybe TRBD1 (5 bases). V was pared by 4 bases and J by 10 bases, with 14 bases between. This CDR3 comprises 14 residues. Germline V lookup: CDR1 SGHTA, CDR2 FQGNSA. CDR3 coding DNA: TGTGCCAGCAGCTCCGGGACGCCCGGGTCACCCCTCCACTTA. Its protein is CASSSGTPGSPLHL.

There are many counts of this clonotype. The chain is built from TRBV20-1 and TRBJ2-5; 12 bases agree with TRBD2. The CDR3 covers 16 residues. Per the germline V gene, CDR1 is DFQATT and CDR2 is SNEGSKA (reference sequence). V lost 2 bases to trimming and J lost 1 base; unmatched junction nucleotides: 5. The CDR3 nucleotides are TGCAGTGCTAGACCCCGACTAGCGGGGGCCCAAGAGACCCAGTACTTC. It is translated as CSARPRLAGAQETQYF.

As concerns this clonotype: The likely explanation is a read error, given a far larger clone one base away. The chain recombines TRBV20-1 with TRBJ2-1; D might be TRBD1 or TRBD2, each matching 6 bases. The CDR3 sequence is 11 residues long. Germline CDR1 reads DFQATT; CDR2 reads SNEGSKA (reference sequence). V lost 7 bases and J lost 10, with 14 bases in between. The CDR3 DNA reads TGCAGTGTGTACAGGGAGGACGAGCAGTTCTTC. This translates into CSVYREDEQFF.

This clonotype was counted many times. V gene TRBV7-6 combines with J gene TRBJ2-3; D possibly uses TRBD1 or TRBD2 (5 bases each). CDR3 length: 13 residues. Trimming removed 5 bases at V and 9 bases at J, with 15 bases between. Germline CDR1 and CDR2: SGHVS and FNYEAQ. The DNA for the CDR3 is TGTGCCAGCAGCGCACGAGGGGTTCCGACGCAGTATTTT. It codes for CASSARGVPTQYF.

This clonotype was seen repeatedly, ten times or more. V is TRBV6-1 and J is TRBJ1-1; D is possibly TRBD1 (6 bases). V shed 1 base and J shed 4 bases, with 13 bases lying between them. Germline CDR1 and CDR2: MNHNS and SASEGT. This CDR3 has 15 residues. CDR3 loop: CASSEVGGAGTEAFF. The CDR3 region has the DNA TGTGCCAGCAGTGAAGTCGGGGGGGCGGGCACTGAAGCTTTCTTT.

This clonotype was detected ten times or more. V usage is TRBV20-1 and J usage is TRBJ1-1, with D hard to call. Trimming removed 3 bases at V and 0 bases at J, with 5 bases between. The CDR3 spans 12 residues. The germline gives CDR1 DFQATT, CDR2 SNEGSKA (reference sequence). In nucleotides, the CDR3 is TGCAGTGCTAGGTCAGTGAACACTGAAGCTTTCTTT. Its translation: CSARSVNTEAFF.

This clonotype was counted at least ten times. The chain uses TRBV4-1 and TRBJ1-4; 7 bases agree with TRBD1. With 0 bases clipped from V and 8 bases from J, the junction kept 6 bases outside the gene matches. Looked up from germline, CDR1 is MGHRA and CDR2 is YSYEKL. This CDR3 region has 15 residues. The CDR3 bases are TGCGCCAGCAGCCAAGATCAGGCAGGGGGAGAAAAACTGTTTTTT. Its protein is CASSQDQAGGEKLFF.

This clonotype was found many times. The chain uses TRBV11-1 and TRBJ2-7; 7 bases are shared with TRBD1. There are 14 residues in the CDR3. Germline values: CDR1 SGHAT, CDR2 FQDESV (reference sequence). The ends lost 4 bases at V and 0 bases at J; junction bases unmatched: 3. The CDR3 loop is CASSWGTASYEQYF. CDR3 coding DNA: TGTGCCAGCAGCTGGGGGACAGCCTCCTACGAGCAGTACTTC. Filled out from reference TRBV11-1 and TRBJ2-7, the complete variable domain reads EAEVAQSPRYKITEKSQAVAFWCDPISGHATLYWYRQILGQGPELLVQFQDESVVDDSQLPKDRFSAERLKGVDSTLKIQPAELGDSAMYLCASSWGTASYEQYFGPGTRLTVT.

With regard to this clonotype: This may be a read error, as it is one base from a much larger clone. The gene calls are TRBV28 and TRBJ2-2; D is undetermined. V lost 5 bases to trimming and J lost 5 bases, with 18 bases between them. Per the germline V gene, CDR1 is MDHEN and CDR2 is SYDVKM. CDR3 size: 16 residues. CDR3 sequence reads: CASSPYASSYTGELFF. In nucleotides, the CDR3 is TGTGCCAGCAGTCCCTATGCGTCGTCGTATACCGGGGAGCTGTTTTTT.

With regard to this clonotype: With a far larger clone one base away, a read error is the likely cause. As DNA, the CDR3 is TGTGCCGGCAACCTGGACCCAACAGATACGCAGTATTTT. Its protein is CAGNLDPTDTQYF. J is TRBJ2-3 and V is TRBV6-8; D remains unclear. V lost 11 bases to trimming and J lost 3 bases, with 15 bases between them. In germline, CDR1 is MNHGY, CDR2 SAAAGT. This CDR3 has 13 amino acids.

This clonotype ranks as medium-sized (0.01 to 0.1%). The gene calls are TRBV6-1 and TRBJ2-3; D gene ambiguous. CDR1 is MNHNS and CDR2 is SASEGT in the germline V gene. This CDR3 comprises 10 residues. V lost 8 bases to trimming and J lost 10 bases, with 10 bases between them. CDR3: CASREVSQYF. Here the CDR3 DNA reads TGTGCCAGCCGAGAGGTGTCGCAGTATTTT.

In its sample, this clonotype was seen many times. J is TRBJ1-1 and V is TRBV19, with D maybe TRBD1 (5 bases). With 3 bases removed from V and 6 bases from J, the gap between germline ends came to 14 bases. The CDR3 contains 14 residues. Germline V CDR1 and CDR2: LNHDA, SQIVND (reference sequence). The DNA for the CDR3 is TGTGCCAGTAGTATTGGCAGGGACGTTTCTGAAGCTTTCTTT. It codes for CASSIGRDVSEAFF. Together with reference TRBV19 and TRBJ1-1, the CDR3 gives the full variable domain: DGGITQSPKYLFRKEGQNVTLSCEQNLNHDAMYWYRQDPGQGLRLIYYSQIVNDFQKGDIAEGYSVSREKKESFPLTVTSAQKNPTAFYLCASSIGRDVSEAFFGQGTRLTVV.

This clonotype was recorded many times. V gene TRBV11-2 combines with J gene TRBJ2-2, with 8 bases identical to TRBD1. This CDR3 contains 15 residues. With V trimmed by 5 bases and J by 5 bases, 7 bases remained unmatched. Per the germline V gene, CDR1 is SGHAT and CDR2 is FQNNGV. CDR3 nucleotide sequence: TGTGCCAGCAGCCCGTCGACAGGGGCTACCGGGGAGCTGTTTTTT. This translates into CASSPSTGATGELFF.

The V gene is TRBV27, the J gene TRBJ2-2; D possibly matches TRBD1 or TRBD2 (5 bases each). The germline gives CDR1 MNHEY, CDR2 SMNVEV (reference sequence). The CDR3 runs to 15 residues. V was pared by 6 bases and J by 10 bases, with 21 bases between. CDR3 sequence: CASRGGGHGAVELFF. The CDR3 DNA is TGTGCCAGCAGAGGAGGCGGACATGGGGCCGTGGAGCTGTTTTTT.

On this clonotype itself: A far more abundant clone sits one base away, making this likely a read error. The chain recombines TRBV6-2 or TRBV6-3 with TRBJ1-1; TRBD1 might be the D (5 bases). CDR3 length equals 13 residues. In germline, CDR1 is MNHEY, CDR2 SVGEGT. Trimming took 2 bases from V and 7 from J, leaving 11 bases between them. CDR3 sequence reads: CASSYLRADEAFF. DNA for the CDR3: TGTGCCAGCAGTTACCTCAGGGCGGATGAAGCTTTCTTT.

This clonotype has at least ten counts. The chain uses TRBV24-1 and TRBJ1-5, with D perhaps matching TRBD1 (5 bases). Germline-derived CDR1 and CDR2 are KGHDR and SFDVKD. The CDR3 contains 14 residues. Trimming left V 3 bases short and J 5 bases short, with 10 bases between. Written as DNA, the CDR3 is TGTGCCACCAGTGATACGACAGCTTATCAGCCCCAGCATTTT. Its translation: CATSDTTAYQPQHF.

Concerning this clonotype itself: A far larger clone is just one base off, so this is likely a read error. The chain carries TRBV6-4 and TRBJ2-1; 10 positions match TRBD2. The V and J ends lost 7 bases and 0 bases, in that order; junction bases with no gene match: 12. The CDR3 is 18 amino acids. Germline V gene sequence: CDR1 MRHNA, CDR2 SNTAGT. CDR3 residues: CASTLGSGGPLSYNEQFF. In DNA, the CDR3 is TGTGCCAGCACCCTGGGTAGCGGGGGGCCCCTCTCCTACAATGAGCAGTTCTTC.

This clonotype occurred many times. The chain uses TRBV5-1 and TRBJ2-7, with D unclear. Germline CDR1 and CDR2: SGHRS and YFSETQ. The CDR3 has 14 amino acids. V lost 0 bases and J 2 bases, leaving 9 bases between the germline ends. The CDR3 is CASSLVPGAYEQYF. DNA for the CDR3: TGCGCCAGCAGCTTGGTGCCAGGAGCCTACGAGCAGTACTTC.

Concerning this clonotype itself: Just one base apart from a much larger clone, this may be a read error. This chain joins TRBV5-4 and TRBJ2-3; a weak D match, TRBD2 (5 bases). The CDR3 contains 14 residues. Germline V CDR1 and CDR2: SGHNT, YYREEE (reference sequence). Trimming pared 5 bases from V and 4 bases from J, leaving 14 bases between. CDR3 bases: TGTGCCAGCAGACGAGGACTCGGCGCAGATACGCAGTATTTT. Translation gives CASRRGLGADTQYF.

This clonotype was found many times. The CDR3 DNA follows: TGTGCCAGCAGCACAGGGGTTGCAACTGAAGCTTTCTTT. Its translation: CASSTGVATEAFF. The chain employs TRBV9 and TRBJ1-1, with 7 bases lining up with TRBD1. V gave up 4 bases and J gave up 5 bases; unmatched junction bases: 5. CDR1 SGDLS and CDR2 YYNGEE come from the germline V gene. This CDR3 has 13 residues.

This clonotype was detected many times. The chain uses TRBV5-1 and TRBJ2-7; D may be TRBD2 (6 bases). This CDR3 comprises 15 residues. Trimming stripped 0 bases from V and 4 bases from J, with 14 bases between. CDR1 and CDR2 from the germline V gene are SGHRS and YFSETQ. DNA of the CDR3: TGCGCCAGCAGCTTGGAGGGCGGGGCCCTATACGAGCAGTACTTC. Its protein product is CASSLEGGALYEQYF.

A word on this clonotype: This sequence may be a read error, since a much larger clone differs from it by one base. CDR3 in amino acids: CASSPSVVRGFTESFF. As DNA, the CDR3 is TGTGCCAGCTCACCATCGGTCGTGAGGGGTTTCACTGAATCTTTCTTT. The chain recombines TRBV18 with TRBJ1-1, with TRBD1 as a possible D gene (5 bases). The CDR3 has 16 amino acids. Looked up from germline, CDR1 is KGHSH and CDR2 is LQKENI.